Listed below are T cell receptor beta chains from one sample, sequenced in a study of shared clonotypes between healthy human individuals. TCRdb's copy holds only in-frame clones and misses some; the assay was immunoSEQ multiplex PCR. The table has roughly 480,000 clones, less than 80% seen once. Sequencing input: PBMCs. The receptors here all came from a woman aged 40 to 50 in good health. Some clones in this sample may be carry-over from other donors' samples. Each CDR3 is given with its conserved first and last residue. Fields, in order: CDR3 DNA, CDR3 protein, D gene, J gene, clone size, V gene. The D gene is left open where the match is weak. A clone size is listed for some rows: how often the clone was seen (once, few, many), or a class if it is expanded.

DNA: TGTGCCAGCAGTCCAGCCGGGGGCCCCCAGGCCGGGGAGCTGTTTTTT
CDR3: CASSPAGGPQAGELFF
D: .
J: TRBJ2-2
size: .
V: TRBV27

DNA: TGTGCCAGCAGCGCGCGGGGATCTCAAGAGACCCAGTACTTC
CDR3: CASSARGSQETQYF
D: .
J: TRBJ2-5
size: .
V: TRBV7-9

DNA: TGTGCCAGCAGCTTATTTCAGGGGCGCACAGATACGCAGTATTTT
CDR3: CASSLFQGRTDTQYF
D: .
J: TRBJ2-3
size: .
V: TRBV7-3

DNA: TGTGCCTGGAGTGTAAAGGGAACCTACGAGCAGTACTTC
CDR3: CAWSVKGTYEQYF
D: .
J: TRBJ2-7
size: .
V: TRBV30

DNA: TGTGCCAGCTCACCACCCGGGGCATCCTACGAGCAGTACTTC
CDR3: CASSPPGASYEQYF
D: .
J: TRBJ2-7
size: .
V: TRBV18

DNA: TGTGCCAGCAGCCAGCAATTGACCGGGGAGCTGTTTTTT
CDR3: CASSQQLTGELFF
D: .
J: TRBJ2-2
size: .
V: TRBV7-9

DNA: TGTGCCATAGCTCGGGGGCCGGAAGCTTTCTTT
CDR3: CAIARGPEAFF
D: .
J: TRBJ1-1
size: many
V: TRBV10-3

DNA: TGTGCCAGCTCACCTTCGACCAGCACAGATACGCAGTATTTT
CDR3: CASSPSTSTDTQYF
D: .
J: TRBJ2-3
size: .
V: TRBV18

DNA: TGCGCCAGCAGCTTGTCGGGCCGGATCTTAACAACTAATGAAAAACTGTTTTTT
CDR3: CASSLSGRILTTNEKLFF
D: .
J: TRBJ1-4
size: .
V: TRBV5-1

DNA: TGCAGCGTTGGAGTTACAGGGATCGAAAAACTGTTTTTT
CDR3: CSVGVTGIEKLFF
D: .
J: TRBJ1-4
size: .
V: TRBV29-1

DNA: TGTGCCAGCAGGGGCGGGAGCTGGGAGCAGTACTTC
CDR3: CASRGGSWEQYF
D: TRBD2
J: TRBJ2-7
size: .
V: TRBV27

DNA: TGTGCCAGCAGCGTATTTATAGGTTCCGAGCAGTACTTC
CDR3: CASSVFIGSEQYF
D: .
J: TRBJ2-7
size: .
V: TRBV9

DNA: TGCAGCGCGGGACTAGCGGGAGCCCACGAGCAGTACTTC
CDR3: CSAGLAGAHEQYF
D: TRBD2
J: TRBJ2-7
size: .
V: TRBV29-1

DNA: TGTGCCTGGGGGGACTTCTACGAGCAGTACTTC
CDR3: CAWGDFYEQYF
D: .
J: TRBJ2-7
size: .
V: TRBV30

DNA: TGTGCCTGGAGTGGCGGGAGAAACACCGGGGAGCTGTTTTTT
CDR3: CAWSGGRNTGELFF
D: TRBD2
J: TRBJ2-2
size: .
V: TRBV30

DNA: TGCGCCAGCAGTGAGGGGAATGAGCAGTTCTTC
CDR3: CASSEGNEQFF
D: .
J: TRBJ2-1
size: .
V: TRBV10-2

DNA: TGTGCCTGGAGTGCCGGGACAGGGGTTTCACCCCTCCACTTT
CDR3: CAWSAGTGVSPLHF
D: TRBD1
J: TRBJ1-6
size: .
V: TRBV30

DNA: TGTGCCAGCAGCCGCATCCTAGCGGGAGACGTAGAGACCCAGTACTTC
CDR3: CASSRILAGDVETQYF
D: TRBD2
J: TRBJ2-5
size: once
V: TRBV7-2

DNA: TGTGCCAGCAGCTTCAGCGGCCAAACGGGAGAGACCCAGTACTTC
CDR3: CASSFSGQTGETQYF
D: .
J: TRBJ2-5
size: .
V: TRBV7-9

DNA: TGTGCCAGCAGTTTATCACAGGGGAATAATGAAAAACTGTTTTTT
CDR3: CASSLSQGNNEKLFF
D: TRBD1
J: TRBJ1-4
size: .
V: TRBV28

DNA: TGTGCCTGGAGCCCCCGGAGGGACCACGAGCAGTACTTC
CDR3: CAWSPRRDHEQYF
D: .
J: TRBJ2-7
size: .
V: TRBV30

DNA: TGTGCCAGCAGGCAGAGCGGCGCGGGGACCGGGGAGCTGTTTTTT
CDR3: CASRQSGAGTGELFF
D: .
J: TRBJ2-2
size: .
V: TRBV6-5

DNA: TGTGCCAGCAGCAAAACCTGGCCGAGGGATACGCAGTATTTT
CDR3: CASSKTWPRDTQYF
D: .
J: TRBJ2-3
size: .
V: TRBV21-1

DNA: TGCGCCAGCAGCTTCGACAGGACTAACACTGAAGCTTTCTTT
CDR3: CASSFDRTNTEAFF
D: .
J: TRBJ1-1
size: .
V: TRBV5-1

DNA: TGTGCCAGCAGAAAACAGGGGGCGCCGAACACCGGGGAGCTGTTTTTT
CDR3: CASRKQGAPNTGELFF
D: TRBD1
J: TRBJ2-2
size: .
V: TRBV28